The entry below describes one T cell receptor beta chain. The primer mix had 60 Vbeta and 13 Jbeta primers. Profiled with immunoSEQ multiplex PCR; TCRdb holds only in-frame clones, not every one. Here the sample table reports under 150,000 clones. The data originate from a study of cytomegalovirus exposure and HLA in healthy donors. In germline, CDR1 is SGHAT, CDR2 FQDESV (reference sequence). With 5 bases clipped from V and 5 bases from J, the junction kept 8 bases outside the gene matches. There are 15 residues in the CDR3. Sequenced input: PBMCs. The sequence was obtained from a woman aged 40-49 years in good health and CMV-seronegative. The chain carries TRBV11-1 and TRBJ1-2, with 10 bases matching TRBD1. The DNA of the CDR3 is TGTGCCAGCAGCCCTCTGACAGGGGGCGGATATGGCTACACCTTC. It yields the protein CASSPLTGGGYGYTF.